A selection of T cell receptor beta chains follows, all from one sample in a study of CD8+CD57+ T cells in acquired aplastic anemia. TCRdb independently ran MiXCR on the reads; one entry per CDR3 protein. Of 200,000 to 300,000 distinct CDR3 sequences listed, 70% to 85% are singletons. The specimen was sorted CD4+, CD8+, or CD8+CD57+ T cells (not recorded which) from PBMCs. The receptors originated from a human donor with aplastic anemia. CDR3s include the opening cysteine and the closing phenylalanine or tryptophan. A D gene is named only where the DNA matches it firmly. The size of a clone is reported for some rows only, either as once, few or many, or as a class for expanded clones.

CASSLAEVPRENIYF	TGTGCCAGCAGCTTGGCGGAAGTTCCTAGGGAAAACATATATTTT	15	.	TRBJ1-3	TRBV7-6	once
CASSVAGGSNQPQHF	TGTGCCAGCAGCGTAGCGGGGGGCAGCAATCAGCCCCAGCATTTT	15	.	TRBJ1-5	TRBV9	once
CSVHKPGQGIDFF	TGCAGCGTCCATAAACCGGGACAGGGTATTGATTTCTTT	13	TRBD1	TRBJ1-1	TRBV29-1	few
CSASRSGGTQYF	TGCAGTGCTAGCCGCTCGGGAGGGACCCAGTACTTC	12	TRBD2	TRBJ2-5	TRBV20-1	.
CASSFRGQVLGETQYF	TGTGCCAGCAGCTTTCGGGGACAGGTCTTGGGCGAGACCCAGTACTTC	16	TRBD1	TRBJ2-5	TRBV11-2	.
CASSVGGSWGTRYF	TGTGCCAGCAGCGTTGGGGGCAGCTGGGGTACGCGGTATTTT	14	.	TRBJ2-3	TRBV7-9	.
CSVPSDTQYF	TGCAGCGTTCCCTCAGATACGCAGTATTTT	10	.	TRBJ2-3	TRBV29-1	few
CASSMGPRLWTQYF	TGCGCCAGCAGCATGGGACCCCGCCTATGGACCCAGTACTTC	14	.	TRBJ2-5	TRBV5-1	.
CASSRGSEQETLCF	TGTGCCAGCAGCAGAGGCTCAGAGCAAGAGACCCTTTGCTTC	14	.	TRBJ2-5	TRBV9	.
CATSKARQQETQEF	TGTGCCACCAGCAAAGCAAGACAGCAAGAGACCCAGGAGTTC	14	.	TRBJ2-5	TRBV7-9	.
CASSGGSGIKEPLF	TGTGCCAGCAGCGGAGGGAGCGGTATCAAGGAGCCCCTTTTT	14	.	TRBJ2-2	TRBV9	once
CANSPGTVGNQPQHF	TGTGCCAACAGCCCGGGGACAGTTGGCAATCAGCCCCAGCATTTT	15	TRBD1	TRBJ1-5	TRBV7-2	.
CTCSAFLGQAYEQYF	TGCACCTGCAGTGCCTTCCTGGGACAAGCCTACGAGCAGTACTTC	15	.	TRBJ2-7	TRBV2	.
CASSLVGYGNTISF	.	14	.	TRBJ1-3	TRBV7-2	.
CASSIDIAGNTEEFF	TGTGCCAGTAGTATAGATATCGCAGGGAACACTGAGGAGTTCTTT	15	.	TRBJ1-1	TRBV19	.
CASSGVEGANEQFFF	.	15	.	TRBJ2-1	TRBV7-8	.
CASSKVADDKLFF	TGTGCCAGCAGCAAAGTCGCCGATGACAAACTGTTTTTT	13	.	TRBJ1-4	TRBV9	few
CASSLEKGNTVYGYTF	TGTGCCAGCAGCTTGGAGAAGGGGAACACTGTATATGGCTACACCTTC	16	.	TRBJ1-2	TRBV9	.
CASSLGAGSSTDTQYF	TGTGCCAGCAGCTTAGGTGCGGGGTCTAGCACAGATACGCAGTATTTT	16	.	TRBJ2-3	TRBV11-1	.
CATSDHSGTQETQYF	TGTGCCACCAGTGACCACAGCGGGACCCAAGAGACCCAGTACTTC	15	TRBD2	TRBJ2-5	TRBV24-1	.
CASSLSGGEQDEAFF	TGTGCCAGCAGCTTGTCAGGCGGCGAGCAAGATGAAGCTTTCTTT	15	.	TRBJ1-1	TRBV11-2	.